This T cell receptor (beta chain) was captured in a study of early T cells in non-severe SARS-CoV-2 infection. About the research overall: Sequencing input comprised bulk RNA from unsorted whole blood; chain pairing was not available. Points from the study as a whole: VDJdb matches were skewed toward anti-spike CD8 T cell responses.

To note about this clonotype: The antigen remains undetermined.

Attachment of unique molecular identifiers was made to individual cDNA molecules. Each CDR3 protein is one row after TCRdb ran MiXCR on the 5' RACE reads. The table has about 60,000 distinct CDR3 sequences, roughly 9.7% seen once. CDR3 size: 18 residues. The chain uses TRBV1 and TRBJ2-1; the D call in the table, TRBD2, was not verified against the DNA. TRBV1 is annotated as a pseudogene. This sequence was found in an adult who was a healthcare worker with PCR-confirmed SARS-CoV-2 infection or an uninfected control (not recorded which). Sequencing input: whole blood. CDR3 in DNA: TGCACCAGCAGCCATGGACTGCTAGCGGGAGTTTCCTACAATGAGCAGTTCTTC. It is translated as CTSSHGLLAGVSYNEQFF.